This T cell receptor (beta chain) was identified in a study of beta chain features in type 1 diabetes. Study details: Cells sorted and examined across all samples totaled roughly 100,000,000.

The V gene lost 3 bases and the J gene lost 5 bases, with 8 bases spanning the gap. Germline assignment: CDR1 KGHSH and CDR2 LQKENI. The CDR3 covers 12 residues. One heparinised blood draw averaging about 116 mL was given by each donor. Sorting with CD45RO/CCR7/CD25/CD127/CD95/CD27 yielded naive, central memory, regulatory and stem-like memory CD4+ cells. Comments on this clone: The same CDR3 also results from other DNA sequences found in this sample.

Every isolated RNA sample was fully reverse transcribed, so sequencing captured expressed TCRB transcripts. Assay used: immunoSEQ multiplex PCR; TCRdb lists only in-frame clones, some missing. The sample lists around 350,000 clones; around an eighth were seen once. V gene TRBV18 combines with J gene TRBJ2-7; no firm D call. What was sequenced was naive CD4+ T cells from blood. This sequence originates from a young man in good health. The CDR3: CASSPRGHEQYF. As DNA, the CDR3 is TGTGCCAGCTCACCGCGAGGCCACGAGCAGTACTTC.